Each of the 7 T cell receptor beta chains below was sequenced from the same sample in a study of cytotoxic CD8 clonotypes in ibrutinib-treated CLL. Profiled with immunoSEQ multiplex PCR; TCRdb holds only in-frame clones, not every one. The sample lists about 300,000 clones; 60% to 80% were seen once. This specimen consisted of PBMCs, obtained after 36 months of ibrutinib treatment. Receptors were obtained from a human donor with chronic lymphocytic leukemia.

This chain joins TRBV5-8 and TRBJ2-1; 7 nucleotides align to TRBD2. The J segment lost 3 bases and the V segment lost 0 bases, leaving 9 bases of the junction unmatched. CDR1 and CDR2 (germline): SGHTS, YDEGEE. CDR3 size: 17 residues. CDR3 DNA: TGTGCCAGCAGCTTGGTAGCGGAGCGGGACCTCTACAATGAGCAGTTCTTC. Its protein product is CASSLVAERDLYNEQFF.

This clone was detected only a few times. DNA for the CDR3: TGTGCCAGCAGCCCCGGGGTTGGGACAGGGGGCTTTGCCCAGCATTTT. Translated: CASSPGVGTGGFAQHF. The chain uses TRBV7-2 and TRBJ1-5; 12 bases map to TRBD1. The CDR3 length is 16 residues. Germline loops: CDR1 SGHTA, CDR2 FQGNSA. The V gene end was trimmed by 5 bases and the J gene end by 11 bases; junction bases not matched to a gene: 13.

CDR3 nucleotide sequence: TGCAGCGGTCTAGGGTACAATGAGCAGTTCTTC. Amino acid sequence: CSGLGYNEQFF. This chain links TRBV20-1 with TRBJ2-1; D not resolved. Germline V gene data show CDR1 as DFQATT and CDR2 as SNEGSKA (reference sequence). The CDR3 extends over 11 amino acids.

The chain is built from TRBV15 and TRBJ1-5, with unresolved D. The CDR3 length is 15 residues. Germline CDR1 reads LNHNV; CDR2 reads YYDKDF (reference sequence). The ends were cut back, 0 bases at V and 5 bases at J, with 11 bases in the middle. The CDR3, as DNA: TGTGCCACCAGCAGAGACCAGATACCGGATCAGCCCCAGCATTTT. Translating gives CATSRDQIPDQPQHF.

This clone was counted only a few times. This rearrangement joins TRBV6-1 to TRBJ2-2; D tentatively fits TRBD1 or TRBD2 (5 bases each). Germline V gene data show CDR1 as MNHNS and CDR2 as SASEGT. V lost 1 base and J 7 bases, leaving 10 bases between the germline ends. The length of the CDR3 is 14 residues. CDR3 sequence (DNA): TGTGCCAGCAGTGAAGTTTGGGGGAGCGGGGAGCTGTTTTTT. It specifies CASSEVWGSGELFF.

The chain is built from TRBV7-9 and TRBJ2-1; 9 nucleotides agree with TRBD2. Germline trimming cut 7 bases from V and 9 bases from J; bases unmatched to any gene: 13. CDR1 and CDR2 from the germline V gene are SEHNR and FQNEAQ (reference sequence). The CDR3 loop spans 15 amino acids. Here the CDR3 DNA reads TGTGCCAGCACACGAGACGGCGGGAGGGAGAGTGAGCAGTTCTTC. The encoded protein is CASTRDGGRESEQFF.

This chain connects TRBV13 to TRBJ2-7; no firm D call. V was shortened by 8 bases and J by 1 base, with 12 bases between the two germline ends. The germline V gene encodes CDR1 PRHDT and CDR2 FYEKMQ (reference sequence). This CDR3 contains 13 residues. The CDR3 nucleotides read TGTGCCAGCCCTAACGACTCTTCCTACGAGCAGTACTTC. Translation: CASPNDSSYEQYF. Full variable domain (rest looked up from reference TRBV13 and TRBJ2-7): AAGVIQSPRHLIKEKRETATLKCYPIPRHDTVYWYQQGPGQDPQFLISFYEKMQSDKGSIPDRFSAQQFSDYHSELNMSSLELGDSALYFCASPNDSSYEQYFGPGTRLTVT.